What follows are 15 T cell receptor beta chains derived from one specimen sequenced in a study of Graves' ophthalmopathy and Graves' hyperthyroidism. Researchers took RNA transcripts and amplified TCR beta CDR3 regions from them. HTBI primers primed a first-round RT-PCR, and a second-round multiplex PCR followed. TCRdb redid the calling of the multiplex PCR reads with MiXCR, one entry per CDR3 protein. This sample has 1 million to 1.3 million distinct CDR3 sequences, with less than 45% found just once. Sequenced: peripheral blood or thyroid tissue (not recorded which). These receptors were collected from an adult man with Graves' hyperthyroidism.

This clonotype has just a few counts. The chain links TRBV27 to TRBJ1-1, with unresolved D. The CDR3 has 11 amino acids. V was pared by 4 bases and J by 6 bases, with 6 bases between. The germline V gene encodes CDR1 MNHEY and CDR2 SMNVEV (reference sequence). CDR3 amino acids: CASSSRAEAFF. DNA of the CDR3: TGTGCCAGCAGTTCTAGGGCTGAAGCTTTCTTT.

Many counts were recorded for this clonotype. CDR3 in amino acids: CSVELPSGGYEQYF. Here the CDR3 DNA reads TGCAGCGTTGAGTTGCCGTCAGGGGGCTACGAGCAGTACTTC. This chain connects TRBV29-1 to TRBJ2-7; 7 nucleotides match TRBD1. Per germline, CDR1 SQVTM and CDR2 ANQGSEA. With V trimmed by 3 bases and J by 3 bases, 8 bases remained unmatched. CDR3 length: 14 residues.

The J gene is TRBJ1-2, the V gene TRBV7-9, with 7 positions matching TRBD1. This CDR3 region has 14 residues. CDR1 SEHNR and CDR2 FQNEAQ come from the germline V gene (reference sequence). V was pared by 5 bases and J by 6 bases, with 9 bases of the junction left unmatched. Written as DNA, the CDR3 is TGTGCCAGCAGCGCAAACAGGGGTAGGGATGGCTACACCTTC. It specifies CASSANRGRDGYTF. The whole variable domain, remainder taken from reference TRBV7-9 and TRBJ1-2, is DTGVSQNPRHKITKRGQNVTFRCDPISEHNRLYWYRQTLGQGPEFLTYFQNEAQLEKSRLLSDRFSAERPKGSFSTLEIQRTEQGDSAMYLCASSANRGRDGYTFGSGTRLTVV.

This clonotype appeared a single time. CDR3 loop: CSARPGAGDTQYF. CDR3 sequence (DNA): TGCAGTGCCCGGCCGGGAGCTGGAGATACGCAGTATTTT. This rearrangement joins TRBV20-1 to TRBJ2-3; a weak D match, TRBD2 (6 bases). Germline V gene lookup returns CDR1 DFQATT and CDR2 SNEGSKA (reference sequence). Trimming cost V 6 bases and J 5 bases, with 15 bases left between them. The CDR3 runs 13 residues.

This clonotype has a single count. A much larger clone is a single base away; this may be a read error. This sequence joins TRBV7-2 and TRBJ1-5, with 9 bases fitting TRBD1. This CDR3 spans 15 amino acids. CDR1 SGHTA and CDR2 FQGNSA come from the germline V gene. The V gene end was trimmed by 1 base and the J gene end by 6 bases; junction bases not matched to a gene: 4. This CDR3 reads CASSLGTGDRQPQHF. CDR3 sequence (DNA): TGTGCCAGCAGCTTAGGGACAGGGGATCGTCAGCCCCAGCATTTT.

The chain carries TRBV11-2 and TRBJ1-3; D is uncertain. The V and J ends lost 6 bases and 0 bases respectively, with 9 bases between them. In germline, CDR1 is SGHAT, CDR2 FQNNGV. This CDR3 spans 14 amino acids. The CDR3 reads CASRVYTSGNTIYF. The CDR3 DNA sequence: TGTGCCAGCAGGGTCTATACCTCTGGAAACACCATATATTTT.

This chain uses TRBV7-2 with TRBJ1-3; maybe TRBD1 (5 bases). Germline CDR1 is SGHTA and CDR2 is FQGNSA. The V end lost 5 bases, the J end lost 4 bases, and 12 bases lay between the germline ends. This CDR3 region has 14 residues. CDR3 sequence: CASSRTRQGNTIYF. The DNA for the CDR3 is TGTGCCAGCAGCCGAACCAGACAGGGAAACACCATATATTTT.

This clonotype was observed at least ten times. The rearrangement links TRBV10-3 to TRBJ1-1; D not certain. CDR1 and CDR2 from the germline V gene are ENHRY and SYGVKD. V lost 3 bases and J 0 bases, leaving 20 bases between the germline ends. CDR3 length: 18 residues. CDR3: CAISEGQAREGMNTEAFF. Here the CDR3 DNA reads TGTGCCATCAGTGAAGGGCAGGCCCGTGAGGGCATGAACACTGAAGCTTTCTTT.

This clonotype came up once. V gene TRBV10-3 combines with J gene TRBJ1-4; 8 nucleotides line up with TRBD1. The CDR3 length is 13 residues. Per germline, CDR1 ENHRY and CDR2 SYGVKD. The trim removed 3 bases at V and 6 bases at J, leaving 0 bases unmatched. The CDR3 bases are TGTGCCATCAGTGAACAGGGGGATGAAAAACTGTTTTTT. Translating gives CAISEQGDEKLFF.

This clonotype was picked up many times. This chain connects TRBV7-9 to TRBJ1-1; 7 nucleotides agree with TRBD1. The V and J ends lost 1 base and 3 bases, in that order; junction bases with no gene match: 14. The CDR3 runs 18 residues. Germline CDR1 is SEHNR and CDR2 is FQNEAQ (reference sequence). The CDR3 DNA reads TGTGCCAGCAGCTTAGGGAGACCGGGACAGCGATTTGACACTGAAGCTTTCTTT. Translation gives CASSLGRPGQRFDTEAFF.

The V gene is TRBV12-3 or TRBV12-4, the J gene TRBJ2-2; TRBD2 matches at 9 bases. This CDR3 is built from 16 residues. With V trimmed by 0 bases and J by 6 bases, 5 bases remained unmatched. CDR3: CASSLARTSVAGELFF. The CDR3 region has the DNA TGTGCCAGCAGTTTAGCGCGGACTAGCGTGGCCGGGGAGCTGTTTTTT.

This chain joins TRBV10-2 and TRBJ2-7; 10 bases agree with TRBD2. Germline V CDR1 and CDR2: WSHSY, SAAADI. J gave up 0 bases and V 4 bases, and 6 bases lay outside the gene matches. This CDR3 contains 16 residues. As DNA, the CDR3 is TGCGCCAGCAGTGCCGGACTAGCGGCTTACTCCTACGAGCAGTACTTC. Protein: CASSAGLAAYSYEQYF.

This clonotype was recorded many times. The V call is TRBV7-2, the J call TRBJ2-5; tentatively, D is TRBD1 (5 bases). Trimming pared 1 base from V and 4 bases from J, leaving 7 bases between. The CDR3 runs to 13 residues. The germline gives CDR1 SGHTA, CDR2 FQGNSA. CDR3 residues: CASSLEQAETQYF. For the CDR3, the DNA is TGTGCCAGCAGCTTAGAACAGGCAGAGACCCAGTACTTC.

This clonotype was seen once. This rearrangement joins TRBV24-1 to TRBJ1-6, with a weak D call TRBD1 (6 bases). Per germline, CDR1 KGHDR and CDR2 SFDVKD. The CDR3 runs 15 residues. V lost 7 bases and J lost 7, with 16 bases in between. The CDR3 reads CATSEGTSGNSPLHF. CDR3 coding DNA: TGTGCCACCAGCGAAGGGACATCGGGGAATTCACCCCTCCACTTT.

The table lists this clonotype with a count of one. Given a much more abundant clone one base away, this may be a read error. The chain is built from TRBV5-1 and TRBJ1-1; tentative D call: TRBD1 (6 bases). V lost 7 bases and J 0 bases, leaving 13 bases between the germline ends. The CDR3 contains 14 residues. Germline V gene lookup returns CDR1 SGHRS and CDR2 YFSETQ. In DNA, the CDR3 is TGCGCCAGCGGTTCCAGGGGCCTGAACACTGAAGCTTTCTTT. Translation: CASGSRGLNTEAFF.